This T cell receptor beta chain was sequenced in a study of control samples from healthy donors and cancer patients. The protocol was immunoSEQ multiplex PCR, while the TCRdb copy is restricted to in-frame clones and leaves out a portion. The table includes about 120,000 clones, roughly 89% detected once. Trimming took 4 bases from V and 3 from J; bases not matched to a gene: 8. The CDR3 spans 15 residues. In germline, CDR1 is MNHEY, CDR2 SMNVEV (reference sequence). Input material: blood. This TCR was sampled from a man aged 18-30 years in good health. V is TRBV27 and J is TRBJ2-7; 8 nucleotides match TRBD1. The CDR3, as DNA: TGTGCCAGCAGTTCCAAGACAGGGGATCACTACGAGCAGTACTTC. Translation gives CASSSKTGDHYEQYF.